This TCR beta chain emerged from a study of a mutant IDH1 vaccine in newly diagnosed glioma. About the study: Eight vaccine doses were administered to patients at weeks 1, 3, 5, 7, 11, 15, 19 and 23.

The repertoire was sequenced with immunoSEQ multiplex PCR; TCRdb's copy has only in-frame clones and lacks some. The sample includes 50,000 to 75,000 clones, 80% to 90% of them seen just once. Overall study findings and caveats: Pseudoprogression showed no apparent link to changes in top peripheral T cell clonotypes.

The time point is: week 5, during vaccination. In the vaccine, a single dose held 300 ug of the mutant IDH1 20-mer peptide, along with topical imiquimod. CDR1 is GTSNPN and CDR2 is SVGIG in the germline V gene (reference sequence). V shed 0 bases, J shed 4 bases, and the junction held 3 bases outside the gene matches. The CDR3 runs to 16 residues. A word on this clone: Its cognate antigen is unknown.

This sequence joins TRBV30 and TRBJ2-1; TRBD2 agrees at 13 bases. The sequencing used PBMCs, collected from a glioma patient whose treatment included an IDH1 peptide vaccine. The receptor was isolated from a woman in her 50s with glioma. In DNA form, the CDR3 reads TGTGCCTGGAGTGTACGACTAGCGGGGGGTTACAATGAGCAGTTCTTC. Amino acids: CAWSVRLAGGYNEQFF.